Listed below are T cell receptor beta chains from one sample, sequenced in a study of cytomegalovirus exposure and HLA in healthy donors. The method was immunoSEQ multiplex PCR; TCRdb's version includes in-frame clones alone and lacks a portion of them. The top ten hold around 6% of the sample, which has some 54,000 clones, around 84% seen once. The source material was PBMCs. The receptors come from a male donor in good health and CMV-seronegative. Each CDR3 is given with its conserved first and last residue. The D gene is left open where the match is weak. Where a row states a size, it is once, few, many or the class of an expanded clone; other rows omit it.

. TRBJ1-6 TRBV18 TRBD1 CASSPPSGTGISPLHF TGTGCCAGCTCACCACCGTCCGGGACAGGGATATCACCCCTCCACTTT
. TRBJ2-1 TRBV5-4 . CASSLYNEQFF TGTGCCAGCAGCCTTTACAATGAGCAGTTCTTC
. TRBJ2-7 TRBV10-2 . CASSEWRPPPYEQYF TGCGCCAGCAGTGAGTGGAGACCGCCTCCCTACGAGCAGTACTTC
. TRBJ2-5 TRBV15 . CATSRGGVQETQYF TGTGCCACCAGCAGAGGGGGGGTGCAAGAGACCCAGTACTTC
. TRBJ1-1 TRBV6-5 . CASRERTSWGTEAFF TGTGCCAGCAGGGAACGGACAAGTTGGGGAACTGAAGCTTTCTTT
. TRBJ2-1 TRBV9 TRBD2 CASSVGPGGAQNNEQFF TGTGCCAGCAGCGTAGGCCCCGGGGGGGCCCAGAACAATGAGCAGTTCTTC
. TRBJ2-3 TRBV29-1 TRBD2 CSVGLAGGPGDTQYF TGCAGCGTTGGACTAGCGGGGGGGCCAGGAGATACGCAGTATTTT
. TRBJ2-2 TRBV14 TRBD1 CASSPGRQGENTGELFF TGTGCCAGCAGCCCCGGAAGGCAGGGGGAGAATACCGGGGAGCTGTTTTTT
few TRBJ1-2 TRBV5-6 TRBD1 CASSPTGVNYGYTF TGTGCCAGCAGCCCGACAGGGGTTAACTATGGCTACACCTTC
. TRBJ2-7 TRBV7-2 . CASSFSDEQYF TGTGCCAGCAGCTTTTCTGACGAGCAGTACTTC
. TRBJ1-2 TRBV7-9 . CASSSTLGGAFNYGYTF TGTGCCAGCAGCTCGACCCTCGGGGGGGCTTTTAACTATGGCTACACCTTC
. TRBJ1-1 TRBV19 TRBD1 CASTPLLGTGLNTEAFF TGTGCCAGTACCCCGTTGCTGGGGACAGGTTTGAACACTGAAGCTTTCTTT
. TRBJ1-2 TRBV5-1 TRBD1 CASSLGGQGSGYTF TGCGCCAGCAGCTTGGGGGGACAGGGGAGTGGCTACACCTTC
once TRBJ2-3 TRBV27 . CASSFRRVSTDTQYF TGTGCCAGCAGTTTTCGGCGGGTGAGCACAGATACGCAGTATTTT
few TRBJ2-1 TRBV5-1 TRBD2 CASSRVIVAGNEQFF TGCGCCAGCAGTCGGGTCATTGTAGCGGGGAATGAGCAGTTCTTC
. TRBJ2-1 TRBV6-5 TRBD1 CASSYVGQGKNEQFF TGTGCCAGCAGTTATGTCGGACAGGGTAAAAATGAGCAGTTCTTC
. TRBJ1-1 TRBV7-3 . CASSLTGVRNTEAFF TGTGCCAGCAGCCTCACGGGGGTTCGGAACACTGAAGCTTTCTTT
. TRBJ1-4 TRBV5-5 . CASSWGYRDPTNEKLFF TGTGCCAGCAGCTGGGGTTACAGGGATCCCACTAATGAAAAACTGTTTTTT
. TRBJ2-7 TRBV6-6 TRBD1 CASSIQGAGSYEQYF TGTGCCAGCAGTATACAGGGGGCCGGCTCCTACGAGCAGTACTTC
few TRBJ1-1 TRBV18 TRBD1 CASSLLQGALVNTEAFF TGTGCCAGCTCACTACTACAGGGGGCGCTCGTGAACACTGAAGCTTTCTTT
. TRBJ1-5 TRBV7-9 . CASSPGGGVDQPQHF TGTGCCAGCAGCCCGGGGGGAGGGGTCGACCAGCCCCAGCATTTT
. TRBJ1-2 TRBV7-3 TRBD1 CASSLSQGDGYTF TGTGCCAGCAGCTTAAGTCAGGGGGATGGCTACACCTTC
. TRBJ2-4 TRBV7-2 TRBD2 CASSLARGGQNIQYF TGTGCCAGCAGCTTAGCTCGGGGGGGACAAAACATTCAGTACTTC
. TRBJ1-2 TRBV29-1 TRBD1 CSVESSLRQGGYTF TGCAGCGTTGAAAGTTCCCTTCGACAGGGCGGCTACACCTTC
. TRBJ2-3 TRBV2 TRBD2 CASSETSGGAGDTQYF TGTGCCAGCAGCGAGACTAGCGGGGGGGCGGGAGATACGCAGTATTTT
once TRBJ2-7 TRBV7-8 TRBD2 CASSQGTSGYEQYF TGTGCCAGCAGCCAAGGGACTAGCGGGTACGAGCAGTACTTC
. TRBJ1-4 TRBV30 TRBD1 CAWMFSGTGFNEKLFF TGTGCCTGGATGTTCTCCGGGACAGGCTTTAATGAAAAACTGTTTTTT
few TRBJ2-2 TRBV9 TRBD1 CASRDRADTGELFF TGTGCCAGCAGAGACAGGGCGGACACCGGGGAGCTGTTTTTT
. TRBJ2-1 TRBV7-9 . CASSSRTRNEQFF TGTGCCAGCAGCAGCCGTACTAGGAATGAGCAGTTCTTC
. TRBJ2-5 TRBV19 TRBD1 CASGQGTGETQYF TGTGCCAGCGGACAGGGTACAGGAGAGACCCAGTACTTC
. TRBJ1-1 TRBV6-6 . CASSYSGGGYTEAFF TGTGCCAGCAGTTACTCGGGGGGGGGTTACACTGAAGCTTTCTTT
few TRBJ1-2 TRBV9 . CASSVAPTAYRDYGYTF TGTGCCAGCAGCGTAGCTCCGACAGCCTACAGGGACTATGGCTACACCTTC
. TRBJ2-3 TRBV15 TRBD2 CATSRALAGVADTQYF TGTGCCACCAGCAGAGCACTAGCGGGGGTCGCAGATACGCAGTATTTT
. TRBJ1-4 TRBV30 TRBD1 CAWSVGRGHEKLFF TGTGCCTGGAGTGTTGGCAGGGGGCATGAAAAACTGTTTTTT
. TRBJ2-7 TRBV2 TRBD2 CAGRIPGGRSYEQYF TGTGCCGGACGTATCCCGGGGGGGAGATCCTACGAGCAGTACTTC
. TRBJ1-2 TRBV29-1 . CSVSGQYYGYTF TGCAGCGTCAGTGGACAGTACTATGGCTACACCTTC
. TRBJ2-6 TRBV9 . CASSARDSGANVLTF TGTGCCAGCAGCGCCAGGGATTCTGGGGCCAACGTCCTGACTTTC
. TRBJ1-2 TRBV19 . CASSIGPRGIGFYGYTF TGTGCCAGTAGTATAGGTCCCCGGGGGATTGGGTTCTATGGCTACACCTTC
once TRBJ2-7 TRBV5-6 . CASSRSYEQYF TGTGCCAGCAGCCGCTCCTACGAGCAGTACTTC
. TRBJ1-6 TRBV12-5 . CASGLGNPGAYNSPLHF TGTGCTAGTGGTTTGGGAAACCCAGGGGCCTATAATTCACCCCTCCACTTT
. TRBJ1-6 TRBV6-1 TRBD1 CASSITGGTSPLHF TGTGCCAGCAGTATAACAGGGGGCACTTCACCCCTCCACTTT
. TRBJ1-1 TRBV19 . CASSLGQGSEAFF TGTGCCAGTAGTTTAGGCCAGGGGTCTGAAGCTTTCTTT